The 5 T cell receptor beta chains reported below all come from one sample, sequenced in a study of control samples from healthy donors and cancer patients. Some clones are missing from TCRdb's copy, which holds only in-frame ones; the method was immunoSEQ multiplex PCR. The sample lists 190,000 or so clones; over 80% were seen once. What was sequenced was blood. These receptors were collected from a man between 18 and 35 years old in good health.

CDR3 sequence reads: CASSLGRETQYF. CDR3 sequence (DNA): TGCGCCAGCAGCTTGGGCAGGGAGACCCAGTACTTC. The rearrangement joins TRBV5-1 to TRBJ2-5; D ambiguous. There are 12 residues in the CDR3. In germline, CDR1 is SGHRS, CDR2 YFSETQ. Trimming shortened V by 0 bases and J by 5 bases, and 5 bases separated the two germline ends.

V is TRBV27 and J is TRBJ2-1; no clear D gene. The CDR3 length is 13 residues. V dropped 3 bases and J dropped 0 bases, with 3 bases sitting between them. The germline CDR1 and CDR2 sequences are MNHEY and SMNVEV (reference sequence). CDR3 loop: CASSLSSYNEQFF. The CDR3 bases are TGTGCCAGCAGTTTGAGCTCCTACAATGAGCAGTTCTTC.

The CDR3 coding sequence is TGTGCCAGCAAGAGCTTCGATGAGCAGTTCTTC. Its protein product is CASKSFDEQFF. This sequence joins TRBV6-5 and TRBJ2-1; the D is unclear. Trimming removed 7 bases from V and 8 bases from J, with 9 bases in between. Germline values: CDR1 MNHEY, CDR2 SVGAGI. The CDR3 is made up of 11 amino acids.

The chain couples TRBV30 to TRBJ2-3, with a weak D call TRBD2 (6 bases). CDR1 is GTSNPN, CDR2 SVGIG, per germline (reference sequence). The ends were cut back, 3 bases at V and 1 base at J, with 8 bases in the middle. The CDR3 covers 13 residues. DNA for the CDR3: TGTGCCTGGAGCGGAGGGGGCACAGATACGCAGTATTTT. This gives the protein CAWSGGGTDTQYF.

The genes are TRBV11-3 and TRBJ2-1; D perhaps matches TRBD2 (6 bases). This CDR3 has 15 amino acids. V was shortened by 3 bases and J by 7 bases, with 16 bases between the two germline ends. CDR1 and CDR2 from the germline V gene are SGHNT and YENEEA. CDR3 protein: CASSFAQGGKNEQFF. For the CDR3, the DNA is TGTGCCAGCAGCTTCGCGCAGGGCGGGAAGAATGAGCAGTTCTTC.